Below, 31 T cell receptor beta chains from the same sample are listed, as sequenced in a study of beta chain features in type 1 diabetes. Study findings and constraints: Among patients with Type 1 diabetes, TCRB CDR3s were moderately but significantly shorter in every one of the four CD4+ subsets.

Sequenced material consisted of expressed TCRB transcripts (all of the isolated RNA was reverse transcribed). Generated by immunoSEQ multiplex PCR, the TCRdb table keeps only in-frame clones and is missing some. The sample has about 370,000 clones, 9.6% seen once. The antigens of these receptors remain unknown. Sequencing was carried out using central memory CD4+ T cells from blood. The receptors stem from a man aged 30 to 45 with type 1 diabetes.

This clone was observed a handful of times. The V gene is TRBV28, the J gene TRBJ1-1; a weak D match, TRBD1 (6 bases). The V end was cut by 2 bases, the J end by 7 bases, with 8 bases between. The CDR3 totals 12 residues. Germline CDR1 and CDR2: MDHEN and SYDVKM. CDR3 sequence reads: CASSLLGGEAFF. The CDR3 DNA reads TGTGCCAGCAGTTTACTAGGGGGTGAAGCTTTCTTT.

Only a few counts were recorded for this clone. The chain has TRBV6-1 and TRBJ2-5; D is unclear. V dropped 0 bases and J dropped 5 bases, with 13 bases sitting between them. This CDR3 contains 15 residues. Per germline, CDR1 MNHNS and CDR2 SASEGT. DNA of the CDR3: TGTGCCAGCAGTGAAGCCCACCCAAGGTGGGAGACCCAGTACTTC. This sequence encodes CASSEAHPRWETQYF.

This clone has a handful of counts. Here the CDR3 DNA reads TGTGCCAGCAGCCTGCCCACAGGGAACATTCAGTACTTC. Its translation is CASSLPTGNIQYF. The chain recombines TRBV5-6 with TRBJ2-4, with D possibly matching TRBD1 (6 bases). Germline CDR1 reads SGHDT; CDR2 reads YYEEEE. V was clipped by 4 bases and J by 7 bases, with 12 bases between them. The CDR3 totals 13 residues.

The sample holds a few counts of this clone. The J gene is TRBJ2-2, the V gene TRBV7-2; D is undetermined. The CDR3 extends over 15 amino acids. V lost 2 bases and J 7 bases, leaving 14 bases between the germline ends. Germline V gene data show CDR1 as SGHTA and CDR2 as FQGNSA. Here the CDR3 reads CASSLTPGYGGELFF. DNA for the CDR3: TGTGCCAGCAGCTTAACCCCGGGCTACGGCGGGGAGCTGTTTTTT.

This chain links TRBV5-4 with TRBJ2-7, with 7 nucleotides matching TRBD2. Germline CDR1 reads SGHNT; CDR2 reads YYREEE (reference sequence). The CDR3 totals 14 residues. After removal of 7 bases from V and 0 bases from J, the junction contained 7 bases not matched to a gene. CDR3 amino acids: CASRREGGSYEQYF. CDR3 nucleotides: TGTGCCAGCCGGAGGGAGGGAGGCTCCTACGAGCAGTACTTC.

The V gene is TRBV27, the J gene TRBJ2-7; perhaps TRBD2 as D (5 bases). The CDR3 is made up of 13 amino acids. Trimming removed 10 bases at V and 1 base at J, with 14 bases between. The germline V gene encodes CDR1 MNHEY and CDR2 SMNVEV (reference sequence). CDR3 amino acids: CATSSSGSYEQYF. In DNA form, the CDR3 reads TGTGCCACCTCATCGAGCGGATCCTACGAGCAGTACTTC.

The V and J genes are TRBV6-1 and TRBJ2-3; the match to TRBD2 covers 12 bases. V lost 6 bases, J lost 3 bases, and 4 bases stayed unmatched. Per the germline V gene, CDR1 is MNHNS and CDR2 is SASEGT. CDR3 length: 15 residues. The CDR3 bases are TGTGCCAGCAGATCAGGACTAGCGGGGACAGATACGCAGTATTTT. Protein sequence: CASRSGLAGTDTQYF.

This clone has just a few counts. The rearrangement uses TRBV11-3 and TRBJ2-5; possible D gene TRBD1, 6 bases. The CDR3 loop spans 13 amino acids. Trimming left V 5 bases short and J 5 bases short, with 12 bases between. Germline lookup yields CDR1 SGHNT and CDR2 YENEEA. The CDR3 sequence is CASSPGHGETQYF. CDR3 sequence (DNA): TGTGCCAGCAGCCCGGGACACGGGGAGACCCAGTACTTC.

This clone was seen more than once but under ten times. Relative to the germline gene, one junction end is altered; a read error may explain this. The chain uses TRBV10-3 and TRBJ2-7, with D tentatively TRBD1 or TRBD2 (6 bases each). Germline-derived CDR1 and CDR2 are ENHRY and SYGVKD. The CDR3 loop spans 15 amino acids. The CDR3 DNA reads TGTGCCAGCAGTGAAGGGGGTAGCGGCTCCTACGAGCAGTACTTC. It encodes CASSEGGSGSYEQYF.

This clone was observed a few times. This rearrangement joins TRBV7-3 to TRBJ2-6, with TRBD1 as a possible D gene (5 bases). V dropped 2 bases and J dropped 4 bases, with 12 bases sitting between them. CDR1 and CDR2 (germline): SGHTA, FQGTGA. The CDR3 loop spans 16 amino acids. CDR3 in DNA: TGTGCCAGCAGCTTAGGGCAGGGCACAGGGGCCAACGTCCTGACTTTC. Translated, it gives CASSLGQGTGANVLTF. The variable domain in full, completed from reference TRBV7-3 and TRBJ2-6, reads GAGVSQTPSNKVTEKGKYVELRCDPISGHTALYWYRQSLGQGPEFLIYFQGTGAADDSGLPNDRFFAVRPEGSVSTLKIQRTERGDSAVYLCASSLGQGTGANVLTFGAGSRLTVL.

This clone was seen a few times. The chain links TRBV18 to TRBJ1-4, with TRBD1 as a possible D gene (5 bases). Trimming cost V 2 bases and J 1 base, with 8 bases left between them. The CDR3 covers 15 residues. Per the germline V gene, CDR1 is KGHSH and CDR2 is LQKENI. CDR3 loop: CASSPSRETNEKLFF. CDR3 sequence (DNA): TGTGCCAGCTCACCATCCAGGGAAACTAATGAAAAACTGTTTTTT.

This clone came up a few times. This chain connects TRBV6-1 to TRBJ2-7; D is possibly TRBD1 (5 bases). Trimming left V 5 bases short and J 4 bases short, with 18 bases between. Germline V gives CDR1 MNHNS, CDR2 SASEGT. The CDR3 has 15 amino acids. The CDR3 protein is CASSRAQGTRYEQYF. As DNA, the CDR3 is TGTGCCAGCAGTCGGGCCCAGGGTACTCGGTACGAGCAGTACTTC.

This clone was counted at least ten times. This chain links TRBV28 with TRBJ2-1; no firm D call. CDR1 and CDR2 from the germline V gene are MDHEN and SYDVKM. There are 10 residues in the CDR3. V was clipped by 8 bases and J by 7 bases, with 6 bases between them. The CDR3 DNA follows: TGTGCCAGCGGTATAAATGAGCAGTTCTTC. Its protein is CASGINEQFF.

This clone appeared many times. V usage is TRBV28 and J usage is TRBJ2-2; 10 bases are shared with TRBD1. The V gene's germline CDR1 is MDHEN and CDR2 SYDVKM. The CDR3 has 13 amino acids. V dropped 11 bases and J dropped 7; count of bases not matched to a gene: 7. The CDR3 sequence is CAGQGVGGGELFF. The CDR3 bases are TGTGCCGGACAGGGGGTGGGCGGCGGGGAGCTGTTTTTT.

The gene calls are TRBV15 and TRBJ2-3; D is possibly TRBD2 (5 bases). The CDR3 contains 13 residues. Between the trimmed V and J ends, which lost 1 base and 6 bases, there was a span of 8 bases. Germline CDR1 is LNHNV and CDR2 is YYDKDF (reference sequence). This chain's CDR3 is CATSRARRDTQYF. In nucleotides, the CDR3 is TGTGCCACCAGCAGAGCCCGGAGGGATACGCAGTATTTT. Looking up the rest from reference TRBV15 and TRBJ2-3 gives the full variable domain: DAMVIQNPRYQVTQFGKPVTLSCSQTLNHNVMYWYQQKSSQAPKLLFHYYDKDFNNEADTPDNFQSRRPNTSFCFLDIRSPGLGDTAMYLCATSRARRDTQYFGPGTRLTVL.

In this sample, this clone turned up a few times. V gene TRBV5-1 combines with J gene TRBJ2-7; 11 nucleotides align to TRBD1. The CDR3 consists of 15 residues. Unmatched junction bases numbered 6, after V lost 4 bases and J lost 3 bases. The germline CDR1 and CDR2 sequences are SGHRS and YFSETQ. This CDR3 reads CASSPSGTGGYEQYF. Here the CDR3 DNA reads TGCGCCAGCAGCCCCTCCGGGACAGGGGGCTACGAGCAGTACTTC.

The CDR3: CASSLADSNYGYTF. The CDR3 bases are TGTGCCAGCAGTTTGGCAGACAGTAACTATGGCTACACCTTC. V usage is TRBV6-5 and J usage is TRBJ1-2, with D tentatively TRBD1 (5 bases). The CDR3 length is 14 residues. CDR1 is MNHEY, CDR2 SVGAGI, per germline. V was shortened by 4 bases and J by 1 base, with 10 bases between the two germline ends.

This clone was observed a handful of times. This rearrangement joins TRBV5-4 to TRBJ2-7, with 7 bases aligning to TRBD1. This CDR3 is built from 14 residues. Germline V gives CDR1 SGHNT, CDR2 YYREEE (reference sequence). V lost 4 bases and J lost 5; bases outside the gene matches: 9. CDR3 amino acids: CASSGPGQRDEQYF. The CDR3 DNA is TGTGCCAGCAGCGGACCGGGACAGCGTGACGAGCAGTACTTC.

This clone has at least ten counts. Within the sample, other DNA sequences also encode this same CDR3. The V and J genes are TRBV10-3 and TRBJ2-7; tentatively, D is TRBD1 or TRBD2 (5 bases each). Deletions cut 0 bases from V and 5 bases from J, with 11 bases between. This CDR3 contains 14 residues. Germline CDR1 and CDR2: ENHRY and SYGVKD. CDR3 DNA: TGTGCCATCAGTGAGTCGCGAGGGGTCCACGAGCAGTACTTC. Translated: CAISESRGVHEQYF.

V gene TRBV7-2 combines with J gene TRBJ2-3; possibly TRBD2 for D (6 bases). Trimming stripped 1 base from V and 7 bases from J, with 12 bases between. This CDR3 is built from 14 residues. The germline gives CDR1 SGHTA, CDR2 FQGNSA. This chain's CDR3 is CASSLETGGYTQYF. Written as DNA, the CDR3 is TGTGCCAGCAGCTTAGAAACCGGGGGATATACGCAGTATTTT.

The rearrangement joins TRBV30 to TRBJ1-2, with D unclear. The CDR3 is made up of 11 amino acids. Trimming removed 3 bases from V and 1 base from J, with 3 bases in between. The germline CDR1 and CDR2 sequences are GTSNPN and SVGIG (reference sequence). CDR3 bases: TGTGCCTGGAGCCTTAACTATGGCTACACCTTC. Translation: CAWSLNYGYTF.

V and J are TRBV7-9 and TRBJ2-5; D may be TRBD1 or TRBD2 (5 bases each). V shed 2 bases and J shed 1 base, with 11 bases lying between them. Per the germline V gene, CDR1 is SEHNR and CDR2 is FQNEAQ (reference sequence). There are 15 residues in the CDR3. The CDR3 DNA follows: TGTGCCAGCAGCTTAATGGGACGGTTCCAAGAGACCCAGTACTTC. Translation: CASSLMGRFQETQYF.

V is TRBV28 and J is TRBJ1-3, with D unresolved. The V end was cut by 6 bases, the J end by 4 bases, with 7 bases between. CDR3 size: 12 residues. Germline V gene data show CDR1 as MDHEN and CDR2 as SYDVKM. The CDR3 is CASSSQGNTIYF. DNA for the CDR3: TGTGCCAGCAGCTCACAGGGAAACACCATATATTTT.

The table lists this clone with a few counts. The V and J genes are TRBV4-2 and TRBJ1-3; D gene unclear. Germline CDR1 and CDR2: LGHNA and YNFKEQ. This CDR3 spans 16 amino acids. V was clipped by 0 bases and J by 2 bases, with 11 bases between them. The CDR3 spells CASSQDSRRAGNTIYF. The CDR3, as DNA: TGTGCCAGCAGCCAAGATTCCCGCCGGGCTGGAAACACCATATATTTT.

This chain connects TRBV5-1 to TRBJ1-2, with D perhaps TRBD1 (6 bases). From germline, CDR1 is SGHRS and CDR2 YFSETQ. Trimming shortened V by 0 bases and J by 5 bases, and 11 bases separated the two germline ends. The CDR3 sequence is 14 residues long. CDR3 sequence (DNA): TGCGCCAGCAGCTTGGGAACAGGGCCGTATGGCTACACCTTC. This gives the protein CASSLGTGPYGYTF.

The V gene is TRBV5-6, the J gene TRBJ2-7, with D unresolved. The V gene's germline CDR1 is SGHDT and CDR2 YYEEEE. Trimming pared 4 bases from V and 9 bases from J, leaving 17 bases between. The CDR3 runs 13 residues. CDR3 sequence reads: CASSIRLGLVQYF. The DNA of the CDR3 is TGTGCCAGCAGCATCAGACTCGGCCTAGTGCAGTACTTC.

The chain employs TRBV28 and TRBJ1-1, with D perhaps matching TRBD1 (6 bases). Per germline, CDR1 MDHEN and CDR2 SYDVKM. V lost 6 bases to trimming and J lost 1 base, with 12 bases between them. There are 14 residues in the CDR3. Written as DNA, the CDR3 is TGTGCCAGCAGGGGATCGACAGGGAACACTGAAGCTTTCTTT. It encodes CASRGSTGNTEAFF.

This clone was counted ten times or more. The chain has TRBV28 and TRBJ2-2; 8 positions match TRBD1. Germline values: CDR1 MDHEN, CDR2 SYDVKM. Trimming cost V 6 bases and J 1 base; bases outside gene matches: 7. The CDR3 contains 16 residues. CDR3 sequence: CASSRAGTGNTGELFF. In nucleotides, the CDR3 is TGTGCCAGCAGCCGAGCCGGGACAGGGAACACCGGGGAGCTGTTTTTT.

The CDR3 loop is CASSPVLKNQEQYF. CDR3 nucleotide sequence: TGCGCCAGCAGCCCTGTCCTCAAGAACCAGGAGCAGTACTTC. The chain recombines TRBV5-1 with TRBJ2-7; the D is unclear. The CDR3 totals 14 residues. Trimming took 4 bases from V and 7 from J, leaving 18 bases between them. Germline V gene sequence: CDR1 SGHRS, CDR2 YFSETQ. The variable domain in full, with the rest retrieved from reference TRBV5-1 and TRBJ2-7, is KAGVTQTPRYLIKTRGQQVTLSCSPISGHRSVSWYQQTPGQGLQFLFEYFSETQRNKGNFPGRFSGRQFSNSRSEMNVSTLELGDSALYLCASSPVLKNQEQYFGPGTRLTVT.

This chain links TRBV7-6 with TRBJ2-7, with 7 bases fitting TRBD1. The V and J ends lost 4 bases and 0 bases, in that order; junction bases with no gene match: 6. In germline, CDR1 is SGHVS, CDR2 FNYEAQ. CDR3 length: 15 residues. The CDR3: CASSWRQGASYEQYF. CDR3 nucleotide sequence: TGTGCCAGCAGCTGGAGACAGGGAGCCTCCTACGAGCAGTACTTC.

The chain recombines TRBV7-2 with TRBJ2-3; D not certain. The V and J ends lost 4 bases and 4 bases respectively, with 12 bases between them. The CDR3 is 14 amino acids. CDR1 SGHTA and CDR2 FQGNSA come from the germline V gene. The CDR3 protein is CASSSNPFPDTQYF. The CDR3 DNA reads as TGTGCCAGCAGCTCGAACCCCTTCCCAGATACGCAGTATTTT. Supplemented by reference TRBV7-2 and TRBJ2-3, the full variable domain reads GAGVSQSPSNKVTEKGKDVELRCDPISGHTALYWYRQSLGQGLEFLIYFQGNSAPDKSGLPSDRFSAERTGGSVSTLTIQRTQQEDSAVYLCASSSNPFPDTQYFGPGTRLTVL.